This T cell receptor beta chain was recorded in a study of blood T cell repertoires in COVID-19. Overall study: Collection of acute and convalescent COVID-19 samples took place in the United States, Italy and Spain. PBMCs, B-cell-depleted T cells, or T cells provided the cDNA or gDNA that made up the material.

The method was immunoSEQ multiplex PCR; TCRdb's version includes in-frame clones alone and lacks a portion of them. There are 75,000 to 95,000 clones in the sample; around 90% occur only once, and about 5.2% lies in the top ten. Germline V CDR1 and CDR2: SGHTA, FQGNSA. V lost 5 bases to trimming and J lost 0 bases, with 9 bases between them. The CDR3 sequence is 14 residues long. Source material: peripheral blood. The chain has TRBV7-2 and TRBJ2-3, with no clear D. The source of this sequence is a man between 60 and 75 years old with acute or convalescent COVID-19. The CDR3 here is CASSQAQSTDTQYF. In DNA form, the CDR3 reads TGTGCCAGCAGCCAAGCGCAGAGCACAGATACGCAGTATTTT.